These 16 T cell receptor beta chains were all obtained from the same sample, sequenced in a study of T cell changes during pregnancy in multiple sclerosis. The protocol was immunoSEQ multiplex PCR, while the TCRdb copy is restricted to in-frame clones and leaves out a portion. Among 85,000 to 120,000 clones listed, around 90% were seen once. The starting material was peripheral blood, obtained before pregnancy. The receptor source for this set is a female donor with multiple sclerosis, enrolled in a pregnancy study.

The chain is built from TRBV7-6 and TRBJ2-7; 10 bases are shared with TRBD1. Trimming removed 5 bases from V and 5 bases from J; junction bases left unmatched: 15. Germline values: CDR1 SGHVS, CDR2 FNYEAQ. The CDR3 loop spans 17 amino acids. The CDR3 sequence: CASSPWGRDRGSHEQYF. DNA of the CDR3: TGTGCCAGCAGCCCATGGGGGCGGGACAGGGGATCGCACGAGCAGTACTTC. Based on the CDR3 plus reference TRBV7-6 and TRBJ2-7, the full variable domain is GAGVSQSPRYKVTKRGQDVALRCDPISGHVSLYWYRQALGQGPEFLTYFNYEAQQDKSGLPNDRFSAERPEGSISTLTIQRTEQRDSAMYRCASSPWGRDRGSHEQYFGPGTRLTVT.

The chain joins TRBV10-3 to TRBJ2-7; D is possibly TRBD2 (6 bases). CDR3 length equals 15 residues. V was clipped by 10 bases and J by 2 bases, with 21 bases between them. CDR1 and CDR2 (germline): ENHRY, SYGVKD. In DNA form, the CDR3 reads TGTGCCACCAGGGCGGGACTCAGCCACCCCTACGAGCAGTACTTC. It yields the protein CATRAGLSHPYEQYF.

The chain recombines TRBV29-1 with TRBJ1-1, with D possibly being TRBD1 (5 bases). The length of the CDR3 is 13 residues. Germline V CDR1 and CDR2: SQVTM, ANQGSEA. The V end was cut by 6 bases, the J end by 9 bases, with 20 bases between. This chain's CDR3 is CSVGRMEGRQAFF. CDR3 bases: TGCAGCGTGGGGAGGATGGAGGGGAGGCAAGCTTTCTTT.

Only a few counts were recorded for this clone. This chain links TRBV7-2 with TRBJ2-5; D may be TRBD2 (6 bases). The CDR3 sequence is 15 residues long. Germline V lookup: CDR1 SGHTA, CDR2 FQGNSA. V gave up 4 bases and J gave up 7 bases, with 19 bases separating them. The CDR3 sequence is CASSSSWITGGTQYF. DNA of the CDR3: TGTGCCAGCAGCTCGTCTTGGATCACCGGGGGGACCCAGTACTTC.

V and J are TRBV2 and TRBJ2-7; TRBD2 matches 12 bases. This CDR3 contains 15 residues. Germline V lookup: CDR1 SNHLY, CDR2 FYNNEI. J gave up 5 bases and V 6 bases, and 8 bases lay outside the gene matches. CDR3 protein: CASRATTSGSHEQYF. The CDR3 DNA reads TGTGCCAGCAGGGCTACGACTAGCGGGAGCCACGAGCAGTACTTC.

The chain combines TRBV10-3 with TRBJ1-2; D remains unclear. CDR1 and CDR2 from the germline V gene are ENHRY and SYGVKD. The CDR3 runs 13 residues. V gave up 6 bases and J gave up 7 bases, with 15 bases separating them. The CDR3 DNA reads as TGTGCCATCAGCCCCCCCGGGCGGGGTGGCTACACCTTC. Encoded protein: CAISPPGRGGYTF.

This chain links TRBV6-5 with TRBJ1-5; 9 bases map to TRBD1. V dropped 4 bases and J dropped 3; count of bases not matched to a gene: 4. CDR1 and CDR2 (germline): MNHEY, SVGAGI. The CDR3 spans 15 residues. The CDR3 nucleotides are TGTGCCAGCAGTTCGGGACAGGGACACAATCAGCCCCAGCATTTT. Translating gives CASSSGQGHNQPQHF.

The chain recombines TRBV6-5 with TRBJ2-1, with 7 bases aligning to TRBD2. Trimming at V came to 6 bases and at J to 5 bases, leaving 7 bases not matched to a gene. Germline V gene lookup returns CDR1 MNHEY and CDR2 SVGAGI. The CDR3 runs to 14 residues. The CDR3 nucleotides read TGTGCCAGCAGCCCGAGACTAGCCCACAATGAGCAGTTCTTC. Amino acid sequence: CASSPRLAHNEQFF.

The gene calls are TRBV6-1 and TRBJ2-1, with D possibly TRBD2 on 6 matching bases. Trimming cost V 1 base and J 5 bases, with 18 bases left between them. Germline lookup yields CDR1 MNHNS and CDR2 SASEGT. The CDR3 runs to 17 residues. CDR3 sequence (DNA): TGTGCCAGCAGTGAAGGTGCGGAGGGGCCTAGAAACAATGAGCAGTTCTTC. This encodes CASSEGAEGPRNNEQFF.

This clone was observed a few times. DNA for the CDR3: TGTGCCAGCAGCTTAATCGGGGAAACGCAGTATTTT. Amino acids: CASSLIGETQYF. V and J are TRBV11-3 and TRBJ2-3; tentatively, D is TRBD2 (5 bases). The ends were cut back, 2 bases at V and 9 bases at J, with 9 bases in the middle. The CDR3 has 12 amino acids. Germline V gives CDR1 SGHNT, CDR2 YENEEA.

The chain carries TRBV19 and TRBJ2-1; 7 bases are a match to TRBD2. CDR3 length equals 17 residues. V lost 3 bases and J lost 4; bases outside the gene matches: 12. Germline CDR1 is LNHDA and CDR2 is SQIVND (reference sequence). The DNA for the CDR3 is TGTGCCAGTAGTATTGGGGTGGGGGGGACCCGTTACAATGAGCAGTTCTTC. This encodes CASSIGVGGTRYNEQFF.

This rearrangement joins TRBV18 to TRBJ1-4; 9 nucleotides agree with TRBD1. The junction had 1 base not matched to a gene; V was cut back by 1 base and J by 4 bases. This CDR3 has 15 residues. Germline assignment: CDR1 KGHSH and CDR2 LQKENI. The CDR3 loop reads CASSPRQGGNEKLFF. The CDR3 DNA reads TGTGCCAGCTCACCACGACAGGGGGGTAATGAAAAACTGTTTTTT.

The chain is built from TRBV15 and TRBJ2-2, with D possibly TRBD2 on 6 matching bases. The ends were cut back, 1 base at V and 6 bases at J, with 6 bases in the middle. The CDR3 extends over 13 amino acids. Germline values: CDR1 LNHNV, CDR2 YYDKDF (reference sequence). The CDR3 loop reads CATSRGGAGELFF. Here the CDR3 DNA reads TGTGCCACCAGCAGAGGGGGGGCCGGGGAGCTGTTTTTT.

The chain joins TRBV6-5 to TRBJ1-2; D is perhaps TRBD1 (5 bases). V lost 6 bases to trimming and J lost 4 bases, with 15 bases between them. CDR1 MNHEY and CDR2 SVGAGI come from the germline V gene. The CDR3 is 14 amino acids. The CDR3 region has the DNA TGTGCCAGCAGAACCAACACAGGCACCTATGGCTACACCTTC. It encodes CASRTNTGTYGYTF.

The chain combines TRBV9 with TRBJ2-5; a possible D gene is TRBD2 (5 bases). Germline V CDR1 and CDR2: SGDLS, YYNGEE. The CDR3 loop spans 18 amino acids. The V end lost 0 bases, the J end lost 5 bases, and 23 bases lay between the germline ends. Here the CDR3 reads CASSVDDPGNLLRETQYF. The CDR3 bases are TGTGCCAGCAGCGTAGATGATCCGGGGAACCTTTTGAGGGAGACCCAGTACTTC.

The chain couples TRBV7-3 to TRBJ2-3, with D perhaps matching TRBD2 (5 bases). The length of the CDR3 is 16 residues. The germline gives CDR1 SGHTA, CDR2 FQGTGA. V was cut by 1 base and J by 1 base, with 12 bases left in between. The CDR3 DNA reads TGTGCCAGCAGCTTAAGTCCTAGCCCAGGCACAGATACGCAGTATTTT. Its translation is CASSLSPSPGTDTQYF.